This T cell receptor (beta chain) was captured by sequencing in a study of T cell changes during pregnancy in multiple sclerosis (dated by TCRdb to about 2019). General notes on the study: The study examined how the T cell repertoire changed over the course of pregnancy in women with multiple sclerosis.

Libraries were built with the immunoSEQ multiplex PCR assay. TCRdb holds this immuneACCESS table with in-frame rearrangements only. Some clones are missing; in checked studies, unresolved V genes explain under half, and the rest has no known cause. The sample table holds 90,000 or so clones, of which more than 85% were seen once. Clones ranked in the top ten supply around 1.8% of the sample. For this clone: Its binding antigen is unknown. Per-base quality was not reported, and no clone a single base away is much larger than it.

The sample in question was peripheral blood, obtained in the first trimester of pregnancy. This receptor was taken from a female donor in good health, enrolled as a control in a pregnancy study.

The bases read TGCGCCACCCAAACTGACGGGACAGGCGGAAACACTGAAGCTTTCTTT. This sequence encodes CATQTDGTGGNTEAFF. The V gene is TRBV10-1 and the J gene is TRBJ1-1; the junction holds 8 bases that match TRBD1. CDR3 length: 16 amino acids, cysteine to phenylalanine. CDR3 DNA only is kept here, 48 bases in frame from base 1. From the germline V gene (reference sequence), CDR1 is WNHNN and CDR2 is SYGVQD. Trimming accounts for 10 bases at V and 2 bases at J, while the number of junction bases matched to no gene is 15.